Here is one TCR beta chain with its context. Trimming took 4 bases from V and 1 from J, leaving 11 bases between them. The CDR3 length is 15 residues. Germline CDR1 and CDR2: LGHNA and YSLEER. These data originate in a study of OX40 agonist ivuxolimab in advanced cancers. At the level of the study: Patients took ivuxolimab, an agonistic anti-OX40 (CD134) antibody. Enrolled patients in dose escalation had cancers that were hepatocellular carcinoma, melanoma, renal cell or head and neck cancer. Participants could have had prior anti-PD-1, anti-PD-L1 or anti-CTLA-4 therapy, and 40% had some.

Blood was sampled at baseline, cycle 4 day 1, and cycle 7 day 1. Libraries were prepared by immunoSEQ multiplex PCR; TCRdb keeps only in-frame clonotypes and omits some of them. The data show tens of thousands of clones, over 80% seen once. This specimen was CD4+ or CD8+ T cells sorted from blood, taken in a trial of the OX40 agonist ivuxolimab. This sequence originates from an adult with an advanced solid tumor such as melanoma, head and neck, liver or kidney cancer. The V and J genes are TRBV4-3 and TRBJ2-1, with TRBD2 as a possible D gene (5 bases). The CDR3 loop is CASSPQERSYNEQFF. CDR3 in DNA: TGCGCCAGCAGCCCGCAGGAGCGGTCCTACAATGAGCAGTTCTTC.